A selection of T cell receptor beta chains follows, all from one sample in a study of blood T cell repertoires in COVID-19. The data were produced by immunoSEQ multiplex PCR, yet TCRdb's version contains in-frame clones alone and is incomplete. This table has approximately 220,000 clones, 75% to 90% appearing once. Source material: PBMCs or T cells enriched from blood (not recorded which). Receptors were obtained from a woman aged 18 to 35 in a cohort exposed to, infected with or recovered from COVID-19 (not recorded which). The CDR3 runs from the conserved cysteine through the conserved F or W. The D gene is left open where the match is weak. Clone sizes are given selectively: once, few, many, or a class where the clone is expanded.

CDR3 length,V gene,clone size,D gene,J gene,CDR3 protein,CDR3 DNA
15,TRBV7-9,-,TRBD1,TRBJ1-5,CASSLGDSSNQPQHF,TGTGCCAGCAGCTTGGGGGACAGTAGCAATCAGCCCCAGCATTTT
16,TRBV4-1,-,TRBD1,TRBJ1-1,CASSQIGTGQNTEAFF,TGCGCCAGCAGCCAGATTGGGACAGGGCAGAACACTGAAGCTTTCTTT
13,TRBV2,-,-,TRBJ1-4,CASSEGRVGELFF,TGTGCCAGCAGCGAGGGCCGGGTTGGGGAACTGTTTTTT
13,TRBV27,few,-,TRBJ1-6,CASSLGHGFSLHF,TGTGCCAGCAGTTTAGGCCACGGGTTTTCCCTCCACTTT
15,TRBV5-6,-,TRBD2,TRBJ2-1,CASSLGGSSGSEQFF,TGTGCCAGCAGCTTGGGGGGGTCTAGCGGTAGTGAGCAGTTCTTC
18,TRBV12-5,once,TRBD1,TRBJ1-6,CASGLAQGGSSYNSPLHF,TGTGCTAGTGGTTTGGCACAGGGGGGGAGCTCCTATAATTCACCCCTCCACTTT
11,TRBV7-2,-,-,TRBJ2-7,CASSYLYEQYF,TGTGCCAGCAGCTATCTCTACGAGCAGTACTTC
18,TRBV27,-,TRBD2,TRBJ2-2,CASSLLSGGPWNTGELFF,TGTGCCAGCAGTTTATTAAGCGGGGGGCCCTGGAACACCGGGGAGCTGTTTTTT
17,TRBV28,-,-,TRBJ1-1,CASSPRLGSEGDTEAFF,TGTGCCAGCAGCCCAAGGCTTGGGTCTGAAGGGGACACTGAAGCTTTCTTT
13,TRBV12-3/TRBV12-4,-,-,TRBJ1-2,CASSFESNYGYTF,TGTGCCAGCAGTTTCGAAAGCAACTATGGCTACACCTTC
12,TRBV14,-,-,TRBJ1-2,CASSREEYGYTF,TGTGCCAGCAGCCGAGAGGAGTATGGCTACACCTTC
14,TRBV5-4,-,-,TRBJ1-1,CASSLELANAEAFF,TGTGCCAGCAGCTTGGAACTAGCAAACGCTGAAGCTTTCTTT
14,TRBV16,-,-,TRBJ1-5,CASSQSAGVQPQHF,TGTGCCAGCAGCCAATCGGCAGGGGTTCAGCCCCAGCATTTT
16,TRBV6-5,few,-,TRBJ2-5,CASSYSGRGQGETQYF,TGTGCCAGCAGTTACTCAGGCAGGGGCCAGGGGGAGACCCAGTACTTC
13,TRBV11-1,few,-,TRBJ2-5,CASSSSLEETQYF,TGTGCCAGCAGCTCGTCCCTAGAAGAGACCCAGTACTTC
15,TRBV6-1,-,TRBD2,TRBJ2-2,CASSEGLAGTGELFF,TGTGCCAGCAGTGAAGGTTTAGCGGGCACCGGGGAGCTGTTTTTT
16,TRBV9,-,TRBD2,TRBJ2-3,CASSARLAGLTDTQYF,TGTGCCAGCAGCGCCAGACTAGCGGGCCTCACAGATACGCAGTATTTT
13,TRBV5-4,-,-,TRBJ2-1,CASSFGMPNEQFF,TGTGCCAGCAGTTTCGGGATGCCCAATGAGCAGTTCTTC
16,TRBV28,few,TRBD1,TRBJ1-5,CASSLYTGVFNQPQHF,TGTGCCAGCAGTTTATATACAGGGGTGTTCAATCAGCCCCAGCATTTT
14,TRBV7-2,-,TRBD2,TRBJ2-7,CASSLPGLAGEQYF,TGTGCCAGCAGCTTACCGGGACTAGCGGGCGAGCAGTACTTC
20,TRBV7-9,-,-,TRBJ2-2,CASTFTYFRDLESNTGELFF,TGTGCCAGCACCTTTACCTATTTTCGCGATCTAGAGTCGAACACCGGGGAGCTGTTTTTT
13,TRBV18,-,-,TRBJ1-4,CASSREKQEKLFF,TGTGCCAGCTCACGAGAGAAACAGGAAAAACTGTTTTTT
16,TRBV10-2,many,TRBD1,TRBJ2-5,CASGYPTGTGIETQYF,TGCGCCAGCGGTTACCCTACCGGGACAGGGATTGAGACCCAGTACTTC
15,TRBV5-1,-,-,TRBJ1-1,CASSPTSGVFTEAFF,TGCGCCAGCAGCCCCACATCAGGGGTTTTTACTGAAGCTTTCTTT
14,TRBV27,-,TRBD2,TRBJ2-1,CASSPSGTYNEQFF,TGTGCCAGCAGTCCTAGCGGGACCTACAATGAGCAGTTCTTC
16,TRBV7-3,-,TRBD1,TRBJ1-1,CASSATLGGVWTEAFF,TGTGCCAGCAGCGCTACTCTAGGGGGCGTCTGGACTGAAGCTTTCTTT
15,TRBV10-2,-,-,TRBJ1-6,CASTGQTQYNSPLHF,TGCGCCAGCACAGGACAGACTCAATATAATTCACCCCTCCACTTT
14,TRBV6-5,-,-,TRBJ2-7,CASSYRGAPYEQYF,TGTGCCAGCAGTTACCGGGGGGCTCCCTACGAGCAGTACTTC
16,TRBV24-1,-,TRBD2,TRBJ2-5,CATSDLLAGGQETQYF,TGTGCCACCAGTGATTTACTAGCGGGGGGACAAGAGACCCAGTACTTC
13,TRBV18,-,TRBD1,TRBJ1-2,CASSPGQGPGYTF,TGTGCCAGCTCACCGGGACAGGGCCCGGGCTACACCTTC
14,TRBV19,-,TRBD1,TRBJ2-7,CASSMVGTAYEQYF,TGTGCCAGTAGTATGGTAGGGACAGCATACGAGCAGTACTTC
16,TRBV2,-,-,TRBJ1-2,CASSEAGRAENYGYTF,TGTGCCAGCAGTGAAGCGGGCAGAGCCGAGAACTATGGCTACACCTTC
15,TRBV3-1/TRBV3-2,-,-,TRBJ1-2,CASSQDWESGYGYTF,TGTGCCAGCAGCCAAGATTGGGAGAGCGGCTATGGCTACACCTTC
17,TRBV7-2,-,TRBD1,TRBJ1-5,CASSLVVGQYSNQPQHF,TGTGCCAGCAGCTTAGTTGTGGGACAGTATAGCAATCAGCCCCAGCATTTT
17,TRBV24-1,-,TRBD1,TRBJ2-1,CATSDGGDRGRGNEQFF,TGTGCCACCAGTGATGGAGGGGACAGGGGGCGGGGGAATGAGCAGTTCTTC
16,TRBV27,-,TRBD1,TRBJ2-2,CASSNADRGGTGELFF,TGTGCCAGCAGTAATGCTGACAGGGGAGGTACCGGGGAGCTGTTTTTT
15,TRBV2,-,TRBD1,TRBJ1-2,CASSANPGQGSVYTF,TGTGCCAGCAGTGCTAATCCGGGACAGGGGAGCGTCTACACCTTC
15,TRBV2,-,TRBD1,TRBJ1-6,CASRGVRGPNSPLHF,TGTGCCAGCAGGGGGGTCAGGGGGCCTAATTCACCCCTCCACTTT
15,TRBV24-1,-,TRBD1,TRBJ1-5,CATSDSTGGNQPQHF,TGTGCCACCAGTGATTCGACAGGGGGAAATCAGCCCCAGCATTTT
14,TRBV19,-,-,TRBJ1-3,CASSAGTSGNTIYF,TGTGCCAGTAGTGCAGGAACCTCTGGAAACACCATATATTTT
15,TRBV19,-,-,TRBJ1-2,CASSFPAPGVYGYTF,TGTGCCAGTAGTTTCCCTGCCCCAGGGGTATATGGCTACACCTTC
15,TRBV27,once,TRBD2,TRBJ2-3,CASHKRGSYTDTQYF,TGTGCCAGCCATAAGCGGGGCTCCTACACAGATACGCAGTATTTT
14,TRBV3-1/TRBV3-2,-,TRBD1,TRBJ1-5,CASSAQGSNQPQHF,TGTGCCAGCAGCGCACAGGGGAGCAATCAGCCCCAGCATTTT
15,TRBV4-1,few,TRBD1,TRBJ1-5,CASSPSSTGLQPQHF,TGCGCCAGCAGCCCCTCCTCGACAGGGTTACAGCCCCAGCATTTT
14,TRBV18,-,-,TRBJ1-5,CASSPTTEPGSQHF,TGTGCCAGCTCACCAACGACAGAGCCTGGGTCCCAGCATTTT